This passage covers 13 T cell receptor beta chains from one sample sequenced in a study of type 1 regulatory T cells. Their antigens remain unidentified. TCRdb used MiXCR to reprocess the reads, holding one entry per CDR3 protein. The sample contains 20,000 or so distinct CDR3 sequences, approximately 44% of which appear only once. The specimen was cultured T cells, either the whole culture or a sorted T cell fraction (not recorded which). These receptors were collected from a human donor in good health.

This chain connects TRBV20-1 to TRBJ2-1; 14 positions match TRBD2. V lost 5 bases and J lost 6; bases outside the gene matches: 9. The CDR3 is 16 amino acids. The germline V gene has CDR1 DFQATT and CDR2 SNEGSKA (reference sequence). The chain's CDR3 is CSASRLAGGRSNEQFF. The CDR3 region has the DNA TGCAGTGCTTCCAGACTAGCGGGGGGGAGGTCCAATGAGCAGTTCTTC.

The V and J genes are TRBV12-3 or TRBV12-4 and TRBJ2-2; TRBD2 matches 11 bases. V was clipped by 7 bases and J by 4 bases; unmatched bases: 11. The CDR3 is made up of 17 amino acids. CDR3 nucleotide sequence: TGTGCCAGCAATCGGCTGACTAGCGGGGTCCTCACCGGGGAGCTGTTTTTT. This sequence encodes CASNRLTSGVLTGELFF.

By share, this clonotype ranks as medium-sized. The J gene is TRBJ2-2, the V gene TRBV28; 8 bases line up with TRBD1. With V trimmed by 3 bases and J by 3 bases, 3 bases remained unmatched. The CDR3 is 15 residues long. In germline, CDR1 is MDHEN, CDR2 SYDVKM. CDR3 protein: CASSFVTGDTGELFF. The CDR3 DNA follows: TGTGCCAGCAGTTTTGTGACAGGGGACACCGGGGAGCTGTTTTTT.

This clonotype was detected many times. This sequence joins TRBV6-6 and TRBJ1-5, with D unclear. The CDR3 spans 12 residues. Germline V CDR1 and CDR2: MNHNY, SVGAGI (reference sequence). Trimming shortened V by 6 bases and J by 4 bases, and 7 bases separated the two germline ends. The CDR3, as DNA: TGTGCCAGCAGCCCCCCAAATCAGCCCCAGCATTTT. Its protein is CASSPPNQPQHF.

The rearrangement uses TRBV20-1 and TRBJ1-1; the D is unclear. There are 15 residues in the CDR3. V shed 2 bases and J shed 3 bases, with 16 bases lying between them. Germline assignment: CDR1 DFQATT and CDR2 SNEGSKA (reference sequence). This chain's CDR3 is CSARSPGQSHTEAFF. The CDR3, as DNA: TGCAGTGCTAGAAGCCCTGGCCAGTCTCACACTGAAGCTTTCTTT.

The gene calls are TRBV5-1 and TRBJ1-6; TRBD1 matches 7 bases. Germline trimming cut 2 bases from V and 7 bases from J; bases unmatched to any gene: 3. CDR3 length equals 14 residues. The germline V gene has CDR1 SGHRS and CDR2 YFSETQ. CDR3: CASSLGTENSPLHF. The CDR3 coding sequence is TGCGCCAGCAGCTTAGGGACAGAAAATTCACCCCTCCACTTT. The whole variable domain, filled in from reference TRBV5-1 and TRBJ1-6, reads KAGVTQTPRYLIKTRGQQVTLSCSPISGHRSVSWYQQTPGQGLQFLFEYFSETQRNKGNFPGRFSGRQFSNSRSEMNVSTLELGDSALYLCASSLGTENSPLHFGNGTRLTVT.

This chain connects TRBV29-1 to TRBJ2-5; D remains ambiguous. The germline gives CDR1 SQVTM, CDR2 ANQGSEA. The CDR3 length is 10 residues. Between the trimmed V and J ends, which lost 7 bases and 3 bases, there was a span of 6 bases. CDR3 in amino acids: CSAGKETQYF. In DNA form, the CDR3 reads TGCAGCGCAGGCAAAGAGACCCAGTACTTC. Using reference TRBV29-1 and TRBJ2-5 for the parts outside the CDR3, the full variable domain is SAVISQKPSRDICQRGTSLTIQCQVDSQVTMMFWYRQQPGQSLTLIATANQGSEATYESGFVIDKFPISRPNLTFSTLTVSNMSPEDSSIYLCSAGKETQYFGPGTRLLVL.

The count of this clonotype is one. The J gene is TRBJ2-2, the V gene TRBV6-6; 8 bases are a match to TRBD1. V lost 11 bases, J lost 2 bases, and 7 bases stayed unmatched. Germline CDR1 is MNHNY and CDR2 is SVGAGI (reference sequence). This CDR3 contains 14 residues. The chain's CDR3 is CASQGAGNTGELFF. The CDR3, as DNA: TGTGCCTCCCAGGGGGCAGGAAACACCGGGGAGCTGTTTTTT.

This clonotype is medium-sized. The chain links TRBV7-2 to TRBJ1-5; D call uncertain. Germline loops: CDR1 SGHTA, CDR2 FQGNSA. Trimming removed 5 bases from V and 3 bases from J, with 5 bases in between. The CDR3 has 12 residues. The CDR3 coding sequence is TGTGCCAGCAGCGGGAACAATCAGCCCCAGCATTTT. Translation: CASSGNNQPQHF.

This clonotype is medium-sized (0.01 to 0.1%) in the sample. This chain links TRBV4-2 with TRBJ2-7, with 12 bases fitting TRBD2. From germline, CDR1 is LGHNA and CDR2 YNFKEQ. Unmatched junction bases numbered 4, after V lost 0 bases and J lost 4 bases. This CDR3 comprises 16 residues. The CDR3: CASSQDRGLAGYEQYF. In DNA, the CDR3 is TGTGCCAGCAGCCAAGATAGGGGACTAGCGGGTTACGAGCAGTACTTC.

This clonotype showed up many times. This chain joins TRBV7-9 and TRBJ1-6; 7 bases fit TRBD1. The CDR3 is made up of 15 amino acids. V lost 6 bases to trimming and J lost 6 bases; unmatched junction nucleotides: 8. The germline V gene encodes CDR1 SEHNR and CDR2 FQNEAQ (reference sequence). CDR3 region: CASSHRDSGNSPLHF. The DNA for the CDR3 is TGTGCCAGCAGTCACCGGGACAGTGGTAATTCACCCCTCCACTTT.

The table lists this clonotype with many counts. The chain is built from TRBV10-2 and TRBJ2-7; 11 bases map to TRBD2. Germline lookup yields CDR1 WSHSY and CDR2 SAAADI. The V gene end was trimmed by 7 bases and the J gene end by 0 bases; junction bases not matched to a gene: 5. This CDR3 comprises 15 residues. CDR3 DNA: TGCGCCAGCAAAGTCACTAGCGGGGGCTCCTACGAGCAGTACTTC. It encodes CASKVTSGGSYEQYF.

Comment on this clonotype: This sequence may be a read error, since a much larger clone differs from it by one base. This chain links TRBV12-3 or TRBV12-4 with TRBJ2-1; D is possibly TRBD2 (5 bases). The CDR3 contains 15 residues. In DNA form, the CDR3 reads TGTACCAGCAGTCTCGAAGCGGCCCCCTACAATGAGCAGTTCTTC. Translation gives CTSSLEAAPYNEQFF.